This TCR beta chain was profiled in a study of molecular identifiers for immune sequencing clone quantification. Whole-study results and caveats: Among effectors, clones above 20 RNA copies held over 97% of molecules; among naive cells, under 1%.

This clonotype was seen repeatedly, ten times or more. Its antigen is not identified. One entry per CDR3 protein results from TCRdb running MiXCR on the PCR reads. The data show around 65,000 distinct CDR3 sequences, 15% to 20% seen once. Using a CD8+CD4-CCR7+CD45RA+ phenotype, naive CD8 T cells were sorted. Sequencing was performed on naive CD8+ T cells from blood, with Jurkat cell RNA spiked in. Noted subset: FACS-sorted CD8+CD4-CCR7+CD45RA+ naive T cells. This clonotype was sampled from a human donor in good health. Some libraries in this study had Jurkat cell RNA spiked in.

The CDR3 region is CASSLPSGSVYEQYF. The CDR3 region has the DNA TGTGCCAGCAGCTTACCTAGCGGGAGTGTTTACGAGCAGTACTTC. The rearrangement uses TRBV7-9 and TRBJ2-7; TRBD2 matches 10 bases. The CDR3 has 15 residues. With V trimmed by 2 bases and J by 4 bases, 5 bases remained unmatched. Germline-derived CDR1 and CDR2 are SEHNR and FQNEAQ (reference sequence).